A single sample gave rise to the 22 T cell receptor beta chains below, sequenced in a study of cytomegalovirus exposure and HLA in healthy donors. Vbeta (60) and Jbeta (13) primers were used in the PCR. Profiled with immunoSEQ multiplex PCR; TCRdb holds only in-frame clones, not every one. In the table there are under 200,000 clones, around 80% of which are singletons. The specimen was PBMCs. Receptors originate from a human donor in good health.

The chain couples TRBV19 to TRBJ1-2; 8 nucleotides align to TRBD1. V lost 6 bases, J lost 4 bases, and 7 bases stayed unmatched. This CDR3 has 14 amino acids. Germline CDR1 is LNHDA and CDR2 is SQIVND (reference sequence). CDR3 bases: TGTGCCAGTAGCCCGACAGGGGTTCCCTATGGCTACACCTTC. Protein sequence: CASSPTGVPYGYTF.

The rearrangement links TRBV5-6 to TRBJ2-1, with D tentatively TRBD2 (6 bases). CDR1 is SGHDT and CDR2 is YYEEEE in the germline V gene. The CDR3 contains 14 residues. The V and J ends lost 4 bases and 4 bases respectively, with 12 bases between them. CDR3 sequence (DNA): TGTGCCAGCAGCAGGTGGCGGGGATACAATGAGCAGTTCTTC. Its protein product is CASSRWRGYNEQFF.

The gene calls are TRBV11-2 and TRBJ1-1; D not certain. Trimming removed 1 base from V and 3 bases from J, with 6 bases in between. Germline loops: CDR1 SGHAT, CDR2 FQNNGV. The CDR3 has 13 residues. CDR3 sequence: CASSLVLYTEAFF. In nucleotides, the CDR3 is TGTGCCAGCAGCTTAGTTTTATACACTGAAGCTTTCTTT. Using reference TRBV11-2 and TRBJ1-1 for the parts outside the CDR3, the full variable domain is EAGVAQSPRYKIIEKRQSVAFWCNPISGHATLYWYQQILGQGPKLLIQFQNNGVVDDSQLPKDRFSAERLKGVDSTLKIQPAKLEDSAVYLCASSLVLYTEAFFGQGTRLTVV.

The chain carries TRBV7-2 and TRBJ2-7; D is uncertain. Germline CDR1 reads SGHTA; CDR2 reads FQGNSA. The CDR3 is made up of 14 amino acids. V dropped 5 bases and J dropped 0 bases, with 11 bases sitting between them. The CDR3 sequence: CASSVTRSSYEQYF. CDR3 bases: TGTGCCAGCAGCGTTACGAGGAGCTCCTACGAGCAGTACTTC. Complete variable domain (other parts from reference TRBV7-2 and TRBJ2-7): GAGVSQSPSNKVTEKGKDVELRCDPISGHTALYWYRQSLGQGLEFLIYFQGNSAPDKSGLPSDRFSAERTGGSVSTLTIQRTQQEDSAVYLCASSVTRSSYEQYFGPGTRLTVT.

The V call is TRBV6-4, the J call TRBJ2-1, with a possible D match to TRBD2 (5 bases). V was cut by 5 bases and J by 6 bases, with 20 bases left in between. The CDR3 totals 16 residues. Germline CDR1 reads MRHNA; CDR2 reads SNTAGT. The CDR3 sequence: CASSLLDGGALNEQFF. In DNA form, the CDR3 reads TGTGCCAGCAGTCTCCTCGATGGAGGAGCACTCAATGAGCAGTTCTTC.

This rearrangement joins TRBV27 to TRBJ1-2, with D maybe TRBD1 (5 bases). The CDR3 is 15 residues long. Germline V CDR1 and CDR2: MNHEY, SMNVEV (reference sequence). The V end lost 2 bases, the J end lost 6 bases, and 16 bases lay between the germline ends. CDR3 loop: CASSLMGGSFNGYTF. The CDR3 DNA sequence: TGTGCCAGCAGTTTAATGGGGGGGTCCTTTAATGGCTACACCTTC.

This chain uses TRBV2 with TRBJ2-3, with 10 bases fitting TRBD1. This CDR3 is 14 amino acids long. Germline CDR1 reads SNHLY; CDR2 reads FYNNEI. J lost 5 bases, V lost 6 bases, and 5 bases had no gene match. DNA for the CDR3: TGTGCCAGCAGAGATGGACAGGGGGTAGATACGCAGTATTTT. It codes for CASRDGQGVDTQYF.

This chain connects TRBV10-1 to TRBJ2-3; D might be TRBD1 (5 bases). Trimming took off 2 bases at V and 6 bases at J, with 15 bases between the two ends. The germline V gene has CDR1 WNHNN and CDR2 SYGVQD (reference sequence). CDR3 size: 15 residues. DNA of the CDR3: TGCGCCAGCAGTGAGACGAAGACAGTGGTGGATACGCAGTATTTT. Amino acids: CASSETKTVVDTQYF.

V gene TRBV11-3 combines with J gene TRBJ1-5; a weak D match, TRBD1 (5 bases). The CDR3 is made up of 17 amino acids. Trimming stripped 3 bases from V and 7 bases from J, with 22 bases between. Looked up from germline, CDR1 is SGHNT and CDR2 is YENEEA. The CDR3 DNA sequence: TGTGCCAGCAGCTTGTTAGTCAGCCAGGGCCGAAAACAGCCCCAGCATTTT. It specifies CASSLLVSQGRKQPQHF. Filled out from reference TRBV11-3 and TRBJ1-5, the complete variable domain reads EAGVVQSPRYKIIEKKQPVAFWCNPISGHNTLYWYLQNLGQGPELLIRYENEEAVDDSQLPKDRFSAERLKGVDSTLKIQPAELGDSAVYLCASSLLVSQGRKQPQHFGDGTRLSIL.

As concerns this clone: The sample holds other DNA sequences that translate to the same CDR3. The chain combines TRBV5-1 with TRBJ2-3; no definite D call. V lost 0 bases, J lost 2 bases, and 7 bases lay in between. Germline assignment: CDR1 SGHRS and CDR2 YFSETQ. The CDR3 loop spans 14 amino acids. The CDR3 loop reads CASSLAVSTDTQYF. The CDR3 DNA sequence: TGCGCCAGCAGCTTGGCGGTTTCCACAGATACGCAGTATTTT.

The chain recombines TRBV9 with TRBJ1-2; 7 bases agree with TRBD1. With V trimmed by 2 bases and J by 4 bases, 8 bases remained unmatched. The germline V gene encodes CDR1 SGDLS and CDR2 YYNGEE. The CDR3 totals 15 residues. The DNA of the CDR3 is TGTGCCAGCAGCGTCGACGGGACAGACTCCTATGGCTACACCTTC. Protein: CASSVDGTDSYGYTF.

This clone came up a few times. The rearrangement joins TRBV4-1 to TRBJ2-7; no reliable D call. Trimming left V 3 bases short and J 1 base short, with 13 bases between. This CDR3 has 15 amino acids. CDR1 MGHRA and CDR2 YSYEKL come from the germline V gene. CDR3 region: CASSQTGSPSYEQYF. DNA for the CDR3: TGCGCCAGCAGCCAGACCGGGTCCCCATCCTACGAGCAGTACTTC.

CDR3 in DNA: TGCAGCGCCGTGGACAGCCTCAACACTGAAGCTTTCTTT. Translation: CSAVDSLNTEAFF. V gene TRBV29-1 combines with J gene TRBJ1-1; D might be TRBD1 (6 bases). The CDR3 spans 13 residues. CDR1 is SQVTM, CDR2 ANQGSEA, per germline. Deletions cut 7 bases from V and 2 bases from J, with 14 bases between.

The rearrangement uses TRBV10-3 and TRBJ2-2, with D perhaps TRBD1 (5 bases). Germline V gives CDR1 ENHRY, CDR2 SYGVKD. Trimming shortened V by 6 bases and J by 1 base, and 12 bases separated the two germline ends. CDR3 length: 15 residues. The CDR3 loop reads CAIRSGQLNTGELFF. CDR3 sequence (DNA): TGTGCCATCAGATCAGGACAACTGAACACCGGGGAGCTGTTTTTT.

The chain uses TRBV7-9 and TRBJ1-1; a weak D match, TRBD1 (6 bases). The CDR3 is 14 amino acids. Germline loops: CDR1 SEHNR, CDR2 FQNEAQ (reference sequence). Trimming shortened V by 3 bases and J by 6 bases, and 14 bases separated the two germline ends. The CDR3 spells CASSLVGGAPEAFF. CDR3 bases: TGTGCCAGCAGCTTGGTTGGGGGGGCTCCTGAAGCTTTCTTT.

The chain combines TRBV4-3 with TRBJ2-5; the D gene is possibly TRBD2 (7 bases). Germline CDR1 is LGHNA and CDR2 is YSLEER. This CDR3 has 16 residues. Between the trimmed V and J ends, which lost 0 bases and 5 bases, there was a span of 16 bases. CDR3 in amino acids: CASSQDWGGGEETQYF. CDR3 in DNA: TGCGCCAGCAGCCAAGATTGGGGGGGCGGTGAGGAGACCCAGTACTTC.

V usage is TRBV5-1 and J usage is TRBJ2-7; 8 bases are shared with TRBD1. The CDR3 loop spans 14 amino acids. Trimming removed 1 base from V and 5 bases from J; junction bases left unmatched: 5. Germline CDR1 reads SGHRS; CDR2 reads YFSETQ. In DNA form, the CDR3 reads TGCGCCAGCAGCTTGAGGCAGGGGGCGGACGAGCAGTACTTC. Protein sequence: CASSLRQGADEQYF.

This rearrangement joins TRBV6-5 to TRBJ2-7; D ambiguous. CDR3 length: 14 residues. Per germline, CDR1 MNHEY and CDR2 SVGAGI. V was pared by 2 bases and J by 2 bases, with 10 bases between. The CDR3 region is CASSYAGTPYEQYF. The CDR3 DNA is TGTGCCAGCAGTTACGCAGGCACACCCTACGAGCAGTACTTC.

The chain uses TRBV9 and TRBJ1-1, with 7 bases that match TRBD1. CDR3 length: 16 amino acids. Germline CDR1 is SGDLS and CDR2 is YYNGEE. V trimming: 4 bases; J trimming: 1 base; junction bases outside the gene matches: 10. CDR3 nucleotides: TGTGCCAGCAGCATATCACGAGGGGGCCCGAACACTGAAGCTTTCTTT. It yields the protein CASSISRGGPNTEAFF.

The chain uses TRBV5-1 and TRBJ1-5, with 8 bases lining up with TRBD1. From germline, CDR1 is SGHRS and CDR2 YFSETQ. The CDR3 length is 17 residues. V lost 0 bases to trimming and J lost 7 bases; unmatched junction nucleotides: 12. CDR3 sequence (DNA): TGCGCCAGCAGCTTGGGAGAGGGGGACAGGACCGTACAGCCCCAGCATTTT. Protein product: CASSLGEGDRTVQPQHF.

This clone came up a few times. The chain links TRBV10-3 to TRBJ1-2, with D unresolved. V was clipped by 8 bases and J by 8 bases, with 9 bases between them. The CDR3 runs to 10 residues. Germline CDR1 is ENHRY and CDR2 is SYGVKD. The CDR3: CAIGDLGYTF. The CDR3 DNA reads TGTGCCATCGGAGACTTAGGCTACACCTTC.

This clone has just one count. This chain connects TRBV15 to TRBJ2-2; D remains unclear. V was cut by 5 bases and J by 6 bases, with 22 bases left in between. Per the germline V gene, CDR1 is LNHNV and CDR2 is YYDKDF (reference sequence). This CDR3 has 17 residues. CDR3 protein: CATSSPWQTTGPGELFF. CDR3 in DNA: TGTGCCACCAGCTCTCCCTGGCAAACCACTGGGCCCGGGGAGCTGTTTTTT.